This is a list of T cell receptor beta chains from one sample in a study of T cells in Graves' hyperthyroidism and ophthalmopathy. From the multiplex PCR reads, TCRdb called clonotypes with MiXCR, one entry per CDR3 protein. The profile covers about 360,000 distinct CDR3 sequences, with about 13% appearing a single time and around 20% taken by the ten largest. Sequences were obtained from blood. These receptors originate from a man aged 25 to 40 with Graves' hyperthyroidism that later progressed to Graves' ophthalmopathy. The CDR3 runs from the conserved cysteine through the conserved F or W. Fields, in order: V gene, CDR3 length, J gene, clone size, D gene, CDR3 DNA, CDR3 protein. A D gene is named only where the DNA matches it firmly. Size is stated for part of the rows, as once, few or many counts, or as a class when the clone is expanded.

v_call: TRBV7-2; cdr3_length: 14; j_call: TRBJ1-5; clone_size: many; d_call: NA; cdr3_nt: TGTGCCAGCAGCTTAGGTCCTAGAGGGCAGCCCCAGCATTTT; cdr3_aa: CASSLGPRGQPQHF
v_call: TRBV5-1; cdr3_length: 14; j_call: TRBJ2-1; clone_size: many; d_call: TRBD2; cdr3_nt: TGCGCCAGCAGCCGCAGCGGGGGGGCTAATGAGCAGTTCTTC; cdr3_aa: CASSRSGGANEQFF
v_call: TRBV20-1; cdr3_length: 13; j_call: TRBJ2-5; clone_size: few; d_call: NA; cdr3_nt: TGCAGTGCTCGGCCGGCTAACCGGGGGACCCAGTACTTC; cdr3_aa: CSARPANRGTQYF
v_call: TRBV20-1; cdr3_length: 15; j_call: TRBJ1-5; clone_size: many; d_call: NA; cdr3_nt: TGCAGTGCTAGAGCGCCCCAACGCTGGGATCAGCCCCAGCATTTT; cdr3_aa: CSARAPQRWDQPQHF
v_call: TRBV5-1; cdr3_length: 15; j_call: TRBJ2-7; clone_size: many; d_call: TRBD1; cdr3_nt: TGCGCCAGCAGCCACCGGGGACAGGGGGTCTACGAGCAGTACTTC; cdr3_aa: CASSHRGQGVYEQYF
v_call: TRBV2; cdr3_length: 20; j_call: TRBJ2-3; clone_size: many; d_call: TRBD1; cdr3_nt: TGTGCCAGCAGTGGAGCCCACAGGGTTCGGGACAGGGAGGCGACAGATACGCAGTATTTT; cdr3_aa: CASSGAHRVRDREATDTQYF
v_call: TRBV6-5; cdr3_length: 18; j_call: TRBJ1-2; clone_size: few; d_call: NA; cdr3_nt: TGTGCCAGCAGTTACTCGAGAACCAGCGGCAGGTACAACTATGGCTACACCTTC; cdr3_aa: CASSYSRTSGRYNYGYTF
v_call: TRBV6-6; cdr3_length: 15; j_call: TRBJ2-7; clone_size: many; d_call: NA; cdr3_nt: TGTGCCAGCAGTTACTCTCCGGGTACACTCTTCGAGCAGTACTTC; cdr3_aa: CASSYSPGTLFEQYF
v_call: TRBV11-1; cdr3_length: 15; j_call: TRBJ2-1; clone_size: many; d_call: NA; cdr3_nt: TGTGCCAGCAGCTCAACGACTAGTAGGTACAATGAGCAGTTCTTC; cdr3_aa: CASSSTTSRYNEQFF
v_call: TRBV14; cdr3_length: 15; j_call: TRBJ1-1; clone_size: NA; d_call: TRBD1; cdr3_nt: TGTGCCAGCAGCCAACTCACAGGGGGCTACACTGAAGCTTTCTTT; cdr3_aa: CASSQLTGGYTEAFF
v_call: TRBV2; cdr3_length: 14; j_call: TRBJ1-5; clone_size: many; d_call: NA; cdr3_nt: TGTGCCAGCTGGGGGAGCATGGGCAATCAGCCCCAGCATTTT; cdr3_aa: CASWGSMGNQPQHF
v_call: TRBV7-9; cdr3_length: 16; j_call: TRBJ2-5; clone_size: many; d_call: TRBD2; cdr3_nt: TGTGCCAGCAGCCCAGGTAGCGGGGGGGCCGGAGAGACCCAGTACTTC; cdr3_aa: CASSPGSGGAGETQYF
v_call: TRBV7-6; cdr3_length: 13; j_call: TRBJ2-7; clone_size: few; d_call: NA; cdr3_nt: TGTGCCAGCAGCTCGTCATTTACCTACGAGCAGTACTTC; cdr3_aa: CASSSSFTYEQYF
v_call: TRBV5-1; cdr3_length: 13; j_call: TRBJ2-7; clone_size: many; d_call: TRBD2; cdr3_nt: TGCGCCAGCAGTTGGGGGGAGGGGATCGAGCAGTACTTC; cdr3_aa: CASSWGEGIEQYF
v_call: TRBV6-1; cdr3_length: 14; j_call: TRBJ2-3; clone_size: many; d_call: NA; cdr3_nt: TGTGCCAGTAAAGGGCAGGCACACACAGATACGCAGTATTTT; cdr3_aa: CASKGQAHTDTQYF
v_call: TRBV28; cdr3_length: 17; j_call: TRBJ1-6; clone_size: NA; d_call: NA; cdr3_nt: TGTGCCAGCAGTTTTAGAGGACACTACTCCTATAATTCACCCCTCCACTTT; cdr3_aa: CASSFRGHYSYNSPLHF
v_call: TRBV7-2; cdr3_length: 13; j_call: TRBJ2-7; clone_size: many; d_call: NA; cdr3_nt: TGTGCCAGCAGCTTAGTGGGTTCCAGTGAGCAGTACTTC; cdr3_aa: CASSLVGSSEQYF
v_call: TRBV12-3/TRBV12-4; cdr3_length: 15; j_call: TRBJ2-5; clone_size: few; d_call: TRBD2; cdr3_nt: TGTGCCAGCAGTGTTAGCGGGGGGGGGGGAGAGACCCAGTACTTC; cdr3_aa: CASSVSGGGGETQYF
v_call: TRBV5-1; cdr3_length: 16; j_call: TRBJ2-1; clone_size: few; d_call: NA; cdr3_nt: TGCGCCAGCAGCTTGCTCAGCCGAGGGATGCCGGGTGAGCAGTTCTTC; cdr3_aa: CASSLLSRGMPGEQFF
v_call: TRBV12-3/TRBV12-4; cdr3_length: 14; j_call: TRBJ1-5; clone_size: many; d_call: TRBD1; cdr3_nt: TGTGCCAGCAGTTTAGACAGGGGGCATCAGCCCCAGCATTTT; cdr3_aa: CASSLDRGHQPQHF
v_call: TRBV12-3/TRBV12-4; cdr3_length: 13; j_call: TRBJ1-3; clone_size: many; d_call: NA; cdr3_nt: TGTGCCAACGACAGAAGCTCTGGAAACACCATATATTTT; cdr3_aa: CANDRSSGNTIYF